The 18 T cell receptor beta chains reported below all come from one sample, sequenced in a study of cytomegalovirus exposure and HLA in healthy donors. The primer mix had 60 Vbeta and 13 Jbeta primers. This table comes from immunoSEQ multiplex PCR, and its TCRdb copy is limited to in-frame clones, with some not included. The sample lists approximately 190,000 clones, more than 65% occurring once. The sample consisted of PBMCs. The receptor source for this set is a middle-aged man in good health and CMV-seronegative.

The chain combines TRBV5-6 with TRBJ1-5; perhaps TRBD1 as D (5 bases). Trimming pared 4 bases from V and 5 bases from J, leaving 16 bases between. This CDR3 has 15 amino acids. CDR1 is SGHDT, CDR2 YYEEEE, per germline. CDR3 region: CASSREARADQPQHF. The CDR3 DNA reads TGTGCCAGCAGCAGGGAGGCCAGGGCCGATCAGCCCCAGCATTTT.

This chain joins TRBV10-1 and TRBJ1-5; no definite D call. Trimming left V 4 bases short and J 2 bases short, with 6 bases between. Germline CDR1 reads WNHNN; CDR2 reads SYGVQD (reference sequence). This CDR3 has 13 residues. The CDR3 reads CASSAAGNQPQHF. CDR3 nucleotide sequence: TGCGCCAGCAGTGCCGCAGGCAATCAGCCCCAGCATTTT.

This chain joins TRBV10-3 and TRBJ1-5; D call uncertain. This CDR3 region has 13 residues. Trimming removed 0 bases from V and 7 bases from J, with 7 bases in between. The germline V gene has CDR1 ENHRY and CDR2 SYGVKD. In DNA form, the CDR3 reads TGTGCCATCAGTGAGTCGAAAGCACAGCCCCAGCATTTT. As protein: CAISESKAQPQHF.

CDR3 amino acids: CASSLGPGGNDEQYF. The CDR3 bases are TGCGCCAGCAGCTTGGGTCCAGGAGGGAACGACGAGCAGTACTTC. V gene TRBV5-1 combines with J gene TRBJ2-7, with a weak D call TRBD2 (6 bases). This CDR3 has 15 amino acids. V was cut by 0 bases and J by 5 bases, with 15 bases left in between. Looked up from germline, CDR1 is SGHRS and CDR2 is YFSETQ.

The chain recombines TRBV5-1 with TRBJ2-3; TRBD1 agrees at 7 bases. The CDR3 extends over 13 amino acids. From germline, CDR1 is SGHRS and CDR2 YFSETQ. Trimming took 6 bases from V and 6 from J; bases not matched to a gene: 7. CDR3 loop: CASIDRASDTQYF. The CDR3 DNA sequence: TGCGCCAGCATCGACAGGGCATCGGATACGCAGTATTTT.

CDR3 region: CASSPTLQNAEAFF. The CDR3 DNA reads TGTGCCAGCAGCCCCACGCTACAGAATGCTGAAGCTTTCTTT. The V gene is TRBV7-3, the J gene TRBJ1-1; D call uncertain. From germline, CDR1 is SGHTA and CDR2 FQGTGA. Trimming left V 5 bases short and J 6 bases short, with 16 bases between. This CDR3 is built from 14 residues.

The CDR3 region is CASGPGTAKKLFF. The DNA for the CDR3 is TGTGCTAGTGGTCCTGGAACAGCAAAAAAACTGTTTTTT. The chain links TRBV12-5 to TRBJ1-4; D gene unclear. The V end lost 5 bases, the J end lost 9 bases, and 13 bases lay between the germline ends. The CDR3 contains 13 residues. CDR1 is LGHNT, CDR2 FRNRAP, per germline.

V usage is TRBV19 and J usage is TRBJ1-5, with 9 bases matching TRBD1. This CDR3 has 15 residues. The germline V gene encodes CDR1 LNHDA and CDR2 SQIVND (reference sequence). J lost 4 bases, V lost 6 bases, and 7 bases had no gene match. The chain's CDR3 is CASRSTGGENQPQHF. CDR3 nucleotide sequence: TGTGCCAGTAGATCGACAGGGGGAGAAAATCAGCCCCAGCATTTT. The complete variable domain, with remaining parts taken from reference TRBV19 and TRBJ1-5, reads DGGITQSPKYLFRKEGQNVTLSCEQNLNHDAMYWYRQDPGQGLRLIYYSQIVNDFQKGDIAEGYSVSREKKESFPLTVTSAQKNPTAFYLCASRSTGGENQPQHFGDGTRLSIL.

This chain joins TRBV2 and TRBJ2-3, with 8 nucleotides matching TRBD1. This CDR3 has 15 residues. Germline CDR1 is SNHLY and CDR2 is FYNNEI. Losses at the gene ends were 4 bases for V and 3 bases for J; bases not matched to a gene: 6. In nucleotides, the CDR3 is TGTGCCAGCAGTGTCCGACAGGGGTTAACAGATACGCAGTATTTT. Translated: CASSVRQGLTDTQYF. Full variable domain (rest looked up from reference TRBV2 and TRBJ2-3): EPEVTQTPSHQVTQMGQEVILRCVPISNHLYFYWYRQILGQKVEFLVSFYNNEISEKSEIFDDQFSVERPDGSNFTLKIRSTKLEDSAMYFCASSVRQGLTDTQYFGPGTRLTVL.

This chain joins TRBV18 and TRBJ1-3, with D possibly TRBD1 on 5 matching bases. Germline lookup yields CDR1 KGHSH and CDR2 LQKENI. The V gene lost 2 bases and the J gene lost 4 bases, with 12 bases spanning the gap. This CDR3 spans 15 amino acids. CDR3 coding DNA: TGTGCCAGCTCACCAATCAGGGAAGGAGGAAACACCATATATTTT. It codes for CASSPIREGGNTIYF.

V usage is TRBV6-5 and J usage is TRBJ1-2; D ambiguous. This CDR3 spans 13 amino acids. The germline V gene has CDR1 MNHEY and CDR2 SVGAGI. Between the trimmed V and J ends, which lost 6 bases and 0 bases, there was a span of 8 bases. CDR3 in DNA: TGTGCCAGCAGGAGCAGCGCTAACTATGGCTACACCTTC. Its protein is CASRSSANYGYTF.

This clone has just a few counts. The rearrangement joins TRBV15 to TRBJ2-7; TRBD1 aligns across 7 bases. The V gene end was trimmed by 5 bases and the J gene end by 5 bases; junction bases not matched to a gene: 9. The CDR3 is 14 amino acids. Germline CDR1 reads LNHNV; CDR2 reads YYDKDF (reference sequence). CDR3 sequence: CATSRQGRLHEQYF. The CDR3 DNA reads as TGTGCCACCAGCCGACAGGGTCGACTCCACGAGCAGTACTTC.

V usage is TRBV6-5 and J usage is TRBJ2-1; 7 nucleotides line up with TRBD2. The CDR3 has 14 amino acids. The J segment lost 9 bases and the V segment lost 4 bases, leaving 9 bases of the junction unmatched. Germline CDR1 reads MNHEY; CDR2 reads SVGAGI. The CDR3 sequence: CASSFGLGSAEQFF. CDR3 DNA: TGTGCCAGCAGTTTCGGACTAGGATCTGCTGAGCAGTTCTTC.

This sequence joins TRBV7-9 and TRBJ1-3; D is undetermined. Between the trimmed V and J ends, which lost 1 base and 0 bases, there was a span of 10 bases. The CDR3 totals 16 residues. Germline CDR1 reads SEHNR; CDR2 reads FQNEAQ (reference sequence). The CDR3 bases are TGTGCCAGCAGCTTAGGGGCGGGCGTCTCTGGAAACACCATATATTTT. Translating gives CASSLGAGVSGNTIYF.

The rearrangement joins TRBV5-8 to TRBJ1-5, with 7 bases fitting TRBD1. CDR3 length equals 15 residues. Germline V gene sequence: CDR1 SGHTS, CDR2 YDEGEE. V shed 4 bases and J 4 bases; nucleotides not matched to a gene: 8. The CDR3 reads CASSKIQGPNQPQHF. CDR3 bases: TGTGCCAGCAGCAAGATACAGGGGCCTAATCAGCCCCAGCATTTT.

This chain links TRBV30 with TRBJ2-2; TRBD1 matches 12 bases. This CDR3 spans 14 amino acids. Germline trimming cut 3 bases from V and 6 bases from J; bases unmatched to any gene: 2. CDR1 and CDR2 from the germline V gene are GTSNPN and SVGIG (reference sequence). The CDR3: CAWRGQGASGELFF. CDR3 nucleotide sequence: TGTGCCTGGAGGGGACAGGGGGCATCCGGGGAGCTGTTTTTT.

The rearrangement uses TRBV27 and TRBJ2-7; D may be TRBD1 (5 bases). The CDR3 spans 14 residues. Trimming removed 6 bases from V and 7 bases from J, with 19 bases in between. Germline V lookup: CDR1 MNHEY, CDR2 SMNVEV (reference sequence). This CDR3 is CASRGAGRAREQYF. CDR3 DNA sequence: TGTGCCAGCAGGGGCGCAGGCAGGGCTCGGGAGCAGTACTTC.

In this sample, this clone turned up a few times. V usage is TRBV9 and J usage is TRBJ2-1, with TRBD1 matching 7 bases. Trimming cost V 4 bases and J 6 bases; bases outside gene matches: 7. The germline CDR1 and CDR2 sequences are SGDLS and YYNGEE. This CDR3 is 14 amino acids long. In DNA, the CDR3 is TGTGCCAGCAGCCCTCGTAGGGACAGCAATGAGCAGTTCTTC. It codes for CASSPRRDSNEQFF.